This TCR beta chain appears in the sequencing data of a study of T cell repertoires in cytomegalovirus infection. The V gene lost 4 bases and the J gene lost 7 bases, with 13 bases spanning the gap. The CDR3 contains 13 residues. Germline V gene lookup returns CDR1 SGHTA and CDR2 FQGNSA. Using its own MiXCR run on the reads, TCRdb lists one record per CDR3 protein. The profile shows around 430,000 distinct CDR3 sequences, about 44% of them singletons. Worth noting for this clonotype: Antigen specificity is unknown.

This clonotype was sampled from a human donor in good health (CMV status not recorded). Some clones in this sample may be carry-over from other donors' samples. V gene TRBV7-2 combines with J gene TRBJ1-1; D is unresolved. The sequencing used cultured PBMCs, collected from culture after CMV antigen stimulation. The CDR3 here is CASSSQTSFEAFF. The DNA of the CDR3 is TGTGCCAGCAGCTCGCAGACAAGTTTTGAAGCTTTCTTT.